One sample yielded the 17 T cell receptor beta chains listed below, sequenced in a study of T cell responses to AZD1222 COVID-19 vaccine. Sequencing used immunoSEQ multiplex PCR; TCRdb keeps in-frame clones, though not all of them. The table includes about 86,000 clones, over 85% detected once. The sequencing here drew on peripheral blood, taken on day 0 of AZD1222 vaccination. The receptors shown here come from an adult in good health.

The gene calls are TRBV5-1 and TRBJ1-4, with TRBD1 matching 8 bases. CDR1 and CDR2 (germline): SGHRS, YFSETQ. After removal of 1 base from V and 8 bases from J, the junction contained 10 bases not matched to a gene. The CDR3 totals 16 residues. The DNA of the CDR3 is TGCGCCAGCAGCTTGTTCGGTGGGACAGGCGAGGAAAAACTGTTTTTT. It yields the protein CASSLFGGTGEEKLFF. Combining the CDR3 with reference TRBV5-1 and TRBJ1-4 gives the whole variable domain KAGVTQTPRYLIKTRGQQVTLSCSPISGHRSVSWYQQTPGQGLQFLFEYFSETQRNKGNFPGRFSGRQFSNSRSEMNVSTLELGDSALYLCASSLFGGTGEEKLFFGSGTQLSVL.

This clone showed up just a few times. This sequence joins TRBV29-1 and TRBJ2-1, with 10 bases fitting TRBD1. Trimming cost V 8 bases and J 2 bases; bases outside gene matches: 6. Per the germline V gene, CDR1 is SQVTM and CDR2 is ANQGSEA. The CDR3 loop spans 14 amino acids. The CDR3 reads CSYLGQGAYNEQFF. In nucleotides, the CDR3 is TGCAGCTATCTCGGACAGGGGGCCTACAATGAGCAGTTCTTC.

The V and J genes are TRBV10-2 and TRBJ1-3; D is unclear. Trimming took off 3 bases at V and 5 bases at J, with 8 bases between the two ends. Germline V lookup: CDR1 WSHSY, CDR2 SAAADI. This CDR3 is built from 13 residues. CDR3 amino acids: CASSDQPRNTIYF. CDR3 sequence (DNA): TGCGCCAGCAGTGACCAACCACGAAACACCATATATTTT.

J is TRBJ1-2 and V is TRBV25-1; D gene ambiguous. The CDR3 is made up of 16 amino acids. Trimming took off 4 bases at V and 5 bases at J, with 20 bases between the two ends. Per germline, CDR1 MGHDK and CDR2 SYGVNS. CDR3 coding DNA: TGTGCCAGCAGTGCGAACCCCTCCGGGGTCGGGTATGGCTACACCTTC. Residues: CASSANPSGVGYGYTF.

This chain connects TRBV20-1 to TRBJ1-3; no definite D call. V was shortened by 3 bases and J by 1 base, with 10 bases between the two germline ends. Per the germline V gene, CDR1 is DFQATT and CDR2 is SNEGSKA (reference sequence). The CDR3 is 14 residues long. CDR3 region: CSASLGISGNTIYF. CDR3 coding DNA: TGCAGTGCTAGTCTTGGTATTTCTGGAAACACCATATATTTT.

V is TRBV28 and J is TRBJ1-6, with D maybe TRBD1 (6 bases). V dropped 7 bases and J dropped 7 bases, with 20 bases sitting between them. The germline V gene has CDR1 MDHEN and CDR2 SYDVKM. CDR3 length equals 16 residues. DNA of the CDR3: TGTGCCAGCACTCCTTACTATCGCCAGGGGAATTCACCCCTCCACTTT. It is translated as CASTPYYRQGNSPLHF.

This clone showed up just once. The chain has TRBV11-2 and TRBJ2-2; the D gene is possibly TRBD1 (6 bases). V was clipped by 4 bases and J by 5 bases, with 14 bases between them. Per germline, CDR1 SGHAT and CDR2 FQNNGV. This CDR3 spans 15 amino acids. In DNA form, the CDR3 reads TGTGCCAGCAGCTCCGACAGGAGGATTACCGGGGAGCTGTTTTTT. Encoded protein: CASSSDRRITGELFF. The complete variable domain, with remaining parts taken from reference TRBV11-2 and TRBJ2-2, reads EAGVAQSPRYKIIEKRQSVAFWCNPISGHATLYWYQQILGQGPKLLIQFQNNGVVDDSQLPKDRFSAERLKGVDSTLKIQPAKLEDSAVYLCASSSDRRITGELFFGEGSRLTVL.

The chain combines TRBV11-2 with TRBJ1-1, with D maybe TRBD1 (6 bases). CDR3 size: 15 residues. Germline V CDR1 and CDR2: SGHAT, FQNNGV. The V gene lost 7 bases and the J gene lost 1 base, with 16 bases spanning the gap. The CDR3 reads CASKESTGKNTEAFF. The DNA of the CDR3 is TGTGCCAGCAAGGAAAGTACAGGGAAGAACACTGAAGCTTTCTTT.

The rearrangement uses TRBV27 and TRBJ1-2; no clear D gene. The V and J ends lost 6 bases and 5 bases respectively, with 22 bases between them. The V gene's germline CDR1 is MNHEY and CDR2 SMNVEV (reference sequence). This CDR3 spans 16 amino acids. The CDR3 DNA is TGTGCCAGCAGCCTTCGAGAAGCGGCACGTCGGTATGGCTACACCTTC. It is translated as CASSLREAARRYGYTF.

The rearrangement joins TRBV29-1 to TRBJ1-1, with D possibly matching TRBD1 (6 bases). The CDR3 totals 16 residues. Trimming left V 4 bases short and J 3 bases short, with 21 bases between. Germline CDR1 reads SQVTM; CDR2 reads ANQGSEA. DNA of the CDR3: TGCAGCGTTGTGCCCAGGGGCGGCGGTTTTTACACTGAAGCTTTCTTT. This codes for CSVVPRGGGFYTEAFF.

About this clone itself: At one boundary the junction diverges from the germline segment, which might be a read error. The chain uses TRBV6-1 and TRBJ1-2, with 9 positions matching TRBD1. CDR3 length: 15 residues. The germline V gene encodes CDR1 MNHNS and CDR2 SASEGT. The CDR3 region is CASREDRGTNYGYTF. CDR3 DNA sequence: TGTGCCAGCAGGGAAGACAGGGGGACTAACTATGGCTACACCTTC.

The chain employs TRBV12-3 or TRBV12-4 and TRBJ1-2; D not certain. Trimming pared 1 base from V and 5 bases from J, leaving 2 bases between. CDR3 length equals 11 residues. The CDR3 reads CASSLGYGYTF. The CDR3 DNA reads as TGTGCCAGCAGTTTAGGGTATGGCTACACCTTC.

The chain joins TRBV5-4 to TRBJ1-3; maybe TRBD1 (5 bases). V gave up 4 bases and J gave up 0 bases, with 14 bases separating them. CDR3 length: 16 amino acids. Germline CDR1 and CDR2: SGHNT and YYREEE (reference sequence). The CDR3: CASSDSEQGSGNTIYF. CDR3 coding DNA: TGTGCCAGCAGCGATTCGGAGCAGGGCTCTGGAAACACCATATATTTT.

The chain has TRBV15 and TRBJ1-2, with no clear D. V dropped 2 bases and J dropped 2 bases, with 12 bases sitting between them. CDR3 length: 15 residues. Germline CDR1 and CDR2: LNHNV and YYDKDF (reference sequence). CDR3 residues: CATSRSLTGNYGYTF. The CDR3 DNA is TGTGCCACCAGCAGATCACTGACGGGGAACTATGGCTACACCTTC. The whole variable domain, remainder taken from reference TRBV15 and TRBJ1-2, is DAMVIQNPRYQVTQFGKPVTLSCSQTLNHNVMYWYQQKSSQAPKLLFHYYDKDFNNEADTPDNFQSRRPNTSFCFLDIRSPGLGDTAMYLCATSRSLTGNYGYTFGSGTRLTVV.

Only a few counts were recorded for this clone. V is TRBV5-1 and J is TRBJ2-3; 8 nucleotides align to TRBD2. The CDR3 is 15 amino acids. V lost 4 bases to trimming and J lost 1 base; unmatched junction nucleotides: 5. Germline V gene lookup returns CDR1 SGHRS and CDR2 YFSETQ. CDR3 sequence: CASSPGGVGTDTQYF. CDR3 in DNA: TGCGCCAGCAGCCCGGGAGGGGTGGGCACAGATACGCAGTATTTT.

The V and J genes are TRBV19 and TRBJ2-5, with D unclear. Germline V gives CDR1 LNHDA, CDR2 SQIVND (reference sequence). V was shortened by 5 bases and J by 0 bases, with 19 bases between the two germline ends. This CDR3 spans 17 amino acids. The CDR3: CASSVPNTMTNQETQYF. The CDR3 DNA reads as TGTGCCAGTAGTGTACCCAACACTATGACCAACCAAGAGACCCAGTACTTC.

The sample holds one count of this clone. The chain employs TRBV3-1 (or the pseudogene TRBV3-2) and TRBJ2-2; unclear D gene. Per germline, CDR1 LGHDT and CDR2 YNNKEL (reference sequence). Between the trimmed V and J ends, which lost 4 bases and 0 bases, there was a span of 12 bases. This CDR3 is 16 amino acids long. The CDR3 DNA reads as TGTGCCAGCAGCCCCCAGCAGGCCGCGAACACCGGGGAGCTGTTTTTT. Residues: CASSPQQAANTGELFF.